This T cell receptor beta chain was recovered during a study of blood T cell repertoires in COVID-19. Produced via immunoSEQ multiplex PCR; TCRdb's table is partial and in-frame only. This table has 30,000 to 40,000 clones, roughly 88% appearing once. CDR1 MNHNY and CDR2 SVGAGI come from the germline V gene (reference sequence). The CDR3 totals 13 residues. V was clipped by 7 bases and J by 2 bases; unmatched bases: 2. Sequencing was carried out using peripheral blood. The chain couples TRBV6-6 to TRBJ2-7; the match to TRBD1 covers 10 bases. The TCR was taken from a human donor in a cohort sampled during active COVID-19. DNA of the CDR3: TGTGCCAGCACGGGACAGGGGACCTACGAGCAGTACTTC. It encodes CASTGQGTYEQYF.